The entry below describes one T cell receptor (beta chain). What it recognizes is unknown. This entry is derived from a study of cytomegalovirus exposure and HLA in healthy donors. Study-level information: Of all 360 or so donors who were genotyped, around 82% belonged to the Caucasian-associated ancestry cluster.

This CDR3 comprises 16 residues. The germline V gene has CDR1 MGHDK and CDR2 SYGVNS. Trimming took 3 bases from V and 4 from J, leaving 18 bases between them. Study findings and constraints: Most TCR sequences were rare, but some public TCRs occurred in many donors. In vitro assays verified that a few CMV-associated chains recognized CMV antigens specifically.

Primers: 60 Vbeta forward and 13 Jbeta reverse. The protocol was immunoSEQ multiplex PCR, while the TCRdb copy is restricted to in-frame clones and leaves out a portion. Among nearly 200,000 clones, about 85% were seen once, and the ten largest hold approximately 0.4%. The clonotype comes from a male donor in good health and CMV-seropositive. The chain is built from TRBV25-1 and TRBJ1-1; a weak D match, TRBD1 (5 bases). Material for sequencing was PBMCs. DNA of the CDR3: TGTGCCAGCAGTGATCACCGGACCGCCGGGGGCACTGAAGCTTTCTTT. As protein: CASSDHRTAGGTEAFF.